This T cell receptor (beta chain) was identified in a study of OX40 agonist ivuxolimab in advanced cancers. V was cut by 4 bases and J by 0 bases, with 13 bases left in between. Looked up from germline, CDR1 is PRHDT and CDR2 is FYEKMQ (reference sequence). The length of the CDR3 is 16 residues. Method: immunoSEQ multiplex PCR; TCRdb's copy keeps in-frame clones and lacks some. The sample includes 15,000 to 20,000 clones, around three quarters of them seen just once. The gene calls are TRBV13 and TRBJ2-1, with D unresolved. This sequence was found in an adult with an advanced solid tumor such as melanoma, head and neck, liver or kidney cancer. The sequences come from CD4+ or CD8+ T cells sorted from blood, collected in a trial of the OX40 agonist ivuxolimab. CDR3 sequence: CASSSDQASSYNEQFF. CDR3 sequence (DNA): TGTGCCAGCAGCTCAGACCAGGCGAGCTCCTACAATGAGCAGTTCTTC.